This T cell receptor beta chain came from a study of regulatory T cells in long-lasting Graves disease. Overall study: Persistent Graves' disease denoted over 5 years of antithyroid drugs plus positive TSH receptor antibodies.

In building TCR beta libraries, iRepertoire HTBI primers were used together with Arm-PCR of CDR3 regions. In TCRdb, the multiplex PCR reads were re-called with MiXCR into one record per CDR3 protein. This table has roughly 450,000 distinct CDR3 sequences, less than 25% appearing once. Germline V gene sequence: CDR1 MNHEY, CDR2 SMNVEV (reference sequence). The CDR3 totals 15 residues. V lost 5 bases, J lost 3 bases, and 14 bases lay in between. As concerns this clonotype: What it binds is unknown.

General observations from the study: In persistent patients, shared public clonotypes (around 2,600) outnumbered those in new patients (about 970). Among samples with persistent disease, TRBV28, TRBJ1-2 and TRBJ2-5 were favored.

Time point described: persistent/refractory GD, antithyroid drugs over 5 years with positive TRAb. The authors made the TCR library using RNA they extracted from PBMCs. This clonotype was sampled from a female donor with Graves disease. The sample here was peripheral blood mononuclear cells (PBMCs), taken when the disease was refractory, from a patient treated with antithyroid drugs. This chain connects TRBV27 to TRBJ2-1; a possible D gene is TRBD1 (6 bases). In DNA form, the CDR3 reads TGTGCCAGCAGTCACCGGGACACAATCTACAATGAGCAGTTCTTC. This encodes CASSHRDTIYNEQFF.